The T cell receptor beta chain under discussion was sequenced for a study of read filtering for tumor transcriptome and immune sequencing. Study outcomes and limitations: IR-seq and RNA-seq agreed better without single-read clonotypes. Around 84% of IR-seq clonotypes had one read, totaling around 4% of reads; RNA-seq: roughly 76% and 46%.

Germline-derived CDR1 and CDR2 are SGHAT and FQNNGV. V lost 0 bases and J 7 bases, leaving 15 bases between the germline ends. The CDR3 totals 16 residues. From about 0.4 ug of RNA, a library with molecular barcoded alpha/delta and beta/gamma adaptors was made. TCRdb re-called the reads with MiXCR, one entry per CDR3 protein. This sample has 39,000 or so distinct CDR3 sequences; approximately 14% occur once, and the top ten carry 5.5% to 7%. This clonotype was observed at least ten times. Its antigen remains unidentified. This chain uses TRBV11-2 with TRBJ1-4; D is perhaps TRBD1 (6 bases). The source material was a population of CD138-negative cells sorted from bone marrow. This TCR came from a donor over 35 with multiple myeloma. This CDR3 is CASSLDYEGGSEKLFF. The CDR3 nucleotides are TGTGCCAGCAGCTTAGATTACGAGGGGGGGAGTGAAAAACTGTTTTTT.